A selection of T cell receptor beta chains follows, all from one sample in a study of blood T cell repertoires in COVID-19. Clones were sequenced by immunoSEQ multiplex PCR, and TCRdb holds only the in-frame ones, with some missing. The repertoire includes some 200,000 clones, approximately 85% of them detected once, and roughly 10% sits in the top ten. The sequenced sample consisted of PBMCs or T cells enriched from blood (not recorded which). These receptors were taken from a man aged 35-49 years who had recovered from COVID-19. CDR3s include the opening cysteine and the closing phenylalanine or tryptophan. D genes are given only for firm matches. Expanded clones are given a class, and other clones once, few, many or no size at all.

j_call v_call d_call clone_size cdr3_aa cdr3_nt
TRBJ1-1 TRBV6-5 - - CASSYGQSYTEAFF TGTGCCAGCAGTTACGGACAGTCCTACACTGAAGCTTTCTTT
TRBJ2-2 TRBV19 TRBD2 - CASSLRTSNTGELFF TGTGCCAGTAGTCTGCGGACTAGCAACACCGGGGAGCTGTTTTTT
TRBJ2-3 TRBV27 - - CASSAGTGGTDTQYF TGTGCCAGCAGTGCAGGAACGGGGGGCACAGATACGCAGTATTTT
TRBJ1-1 TRBV30 TRBD1 - CASRTGANTEAFF TGTGCCTCGAGGACAGGGGCGAACACTGAAGCTTTCTTT
TRBJ2-1 TRBV7-9 - - CASSYGQEQFF TGTGCCAGCAGTTACGGACAGGAGCAGTTCTTC
TRBJ1-2 TRBV20-1 TRBD1 - CSASGTGTAYGYTF TGCAGTGCTAGTGGTACCGGGACAGCGTATGGCTACACCTTC
TRBJ2-6 TRBV19 - - CASSPTGSGANVLTF TGTGCCAGTAGTCCTACCGGGTCTGGGGCCAACGTCCTGACTTTC
TRBJ1-2 TRBV6-5 - - CASSYSILGGYGYTF TGTGCCAGCAGTTACTCGATTCTGGGGGGCTATGGCTACACCTTC
TRBJ1-1 TRBV24-1 TRBD1 - CATSDLDRGEFFF TGTGCCACCAGTGACCTAGACAGGGGTGAGTTTTTCTTT
TRBJ1-1 TRBV28 - once CASTFYGGTMSEAFF TGTGCCAGCACCTTCTACGGGGGGACCATGTCTGAAGCTTTCTTT
TRBJ2-1 TRBV9 - - CASSVVGARYDNEQFF TGTGCCAGCAGCGTAGTGGGGGCGCGGTACGACAATGAGCAGTTCTTC
TRBJ1-3 TRBV2 - once CASSLRGAGTGKNTIYF TGTGCCAGCAGTCTCCGCGGGGCGGGAACGGGGAAAAACACCATATATTTT
TRBJ1-6 TRBV6-5 - - CASSRGRQYNSPLHF TGTGCCAGCAGCCGAGGCCGACAGTATAATTCACCCCTCCACTTT
TRBJ1-1 TRBV3-1/TRBV3-2 - few CASSQYTGSEAFF TGTGCCAGCAGCCAGTACACAGGGTCTGAAGCTTTCTTT
TRBJ1-5 TRBV5-6 TRBD1 - CASSFWTGYSNQPQHF TGTGCCAGCAGCTTCTGGACAGGGTATAGCAATCAGCCCCAGCATTTT
TRBJ1-2 TRBV21-1 - - CASNREPYGYTF TGTGCCAGCAACCGAGAACCCTATGGCTACACCTTC
TRBJ1-1 TRBV6-5 - - CVTAGRMNTEAFF TGTGTCACAGCGGGCAGGATGAACACTGAAGCTTTCTTT
TRBJ2-1 TRBV19 TRBD1 - CASSIQGGEDEQFF TGTGCCAGTAGTATTCAAGGGGGCGAAGATGAGCAGTTCTTC
TRBJ2-1 TRBV4-1 - - CASSQVALLASNEQFF TGCGCCAGCAGCCAAGTCGCTTTACTAGCCTCCAATGAGCAGTTCTTC
TRBJ1-5 TRBV7-2 - few CASSLRGNQPQHF TGTGCCAGCAGCTTACGGGGGAATCAGCCCCAGCATTTT
TRBJ1-6 TRBV2 - once CASSGTAINSPLHF TGTGCCAGCAGTGGGACTGCCATAAATTCACCCCTCCACTTT
TRBJ2-1 TRBV7-3 - - CASSLGTEGDEQFF TGTGCCAGCAGCTTAGGGACTGAGGGCGATGAGCAGTTCTTC
TRBJ2-1 TRBV4-3 TRBD2 - CASSQAVRGGAEQFF TGCGCCAGCAGCCAAGCGGTACGGGGGGGCGCCGAGCAGTTCTTC
TRBJ1-1 TRBV7-3 - - CASSLGRNTEAFF TGTGCCAGCAGCTTAGGGCGAAACACTGAAGCTTTCTTT
TRBJ2-1 TRBV15 TRBD2 - CATSRDLASGPYNEQFF TGTGCCACCAGCAGAGATCTGGCTAGCGGGCCCTACAATGAGCAGTTCTTC
TRBJ2-5 TRBV14 - - CASSQDAGIQETQYF TGTGCCAGCAGCCAAGACGCGGGGATCCAAGAGACCCAGTACTTC
TRBJ2-2 TRBV29-1 TRBD2 - CSVARTRGGELFF TGCAGCGTTGCCAGGACTAGGGGCGGGGAGCTGTTTTTT
TRBJ1-1 TRBV5-8 - once CASSHRVVTEAFF TGTGCCAGCAGCCACAGGGTCGTTACTGAAGCTTTCTTT
TRBJ1-5 TRBV19 TRBD1 - CASGTGTEINQPQHF TGTGCCAGTGGAACCGGGACAGAAATCAATCAGCCCCAGCATTTT
TRBJ2-3 TRBV7-3 TRBD2 many CASSSSGTSGPTDTQYF TGTGCCAGCAGCTCATCCGGGACTAGCGGTCCCACAGATACGCAGTATTTT
TRBJ1-2 TRBV6-5 TRBD1 - CASRGQFIGNYGYTF TGTGCCAGCAGGGGACAGTTTATAGGAAACTATGGCTACACCTTC
TRBJ2-5 TRBV7-9 TRBD2 - CASSVVAGRETQYF TGTGCCAGCAGCGTGGTAGCGGGCCGCGAGACCCAGTACTTC
TRBJ2-3 TRBV5-4 - - CASSLAGGADTQYF TGTGCCAGCAGCTTGGCAGGAGGAGCAGATACGCAGTATTTT
TRBJ1-1 TRBV6-5 TRBD1 - CASRHRGPYTEAFF TGTGCCAGCAGACACAGGGGCCCTTACACTGAAGCTTTCTTT
TRBJ2-3 TRBV7-3 - - CASSLISGASTDTQYF TGTGCCAGCAGCTTAATATCAGGGGCTAGCACAGATACGCAGTATTTT
TRBJ2-4 TRBV5-1 TRBD2 - CASSLGTSGWGAAKNIQYF TGCGCCAGCAGCTTGGGGACTAGCGGATGGGGTGCGGCCAAAAACATTCAGTACTTC
TRBJ2-7 TRBV12-3/TRBV12-4 - once CASSNGIAYEQYF TGTGCCAGCAGTAACGGGATAGCCTACGAGCAGTACTTC
TRBJ2-3 TRBV3-1/TRBV3-2 TRBD2 - CASSQDFREGGTDTQYF TGTGCCAGCAGCCAAGATTTCCGGGAGGGGGGCACAGATACGCAGTATTTT
TRBJ1-2 TRBV4-1 TRBD1 - CASSQGDTGTGPYGYTF TGCGCCAGCAGCCAAGGAGACACCGGGACAGGGCCGTATGGCTACACCTTC
TRBJ1-5 TRBV5-5 TRBD1 - CASSWDRGGSNQPQHF TGTGCCAGCAGCTGGGACAGGGGTGGGAGCAATCAGCCCCAGCATTTT
TRBJ2-7 TRBV18 TRBD2 few CASSPAAGGEEQYF TGTGCCAGCTCACCGGCGGCGGGAGGGGAGGAGCAGTACTTC
TRBJ2-7 TRBV7-9 - - CASSLASLEQYF TGTGCCAGCAGCTTAGCCTCTCTCGAGCAGTACTTC
TRBJ2-2 TRBV4-1 - - CASSHRASTGRDGELFF TGCGCCAGCAGCCACAGGGCTTCGACAGGGCGGGACGGGGAGCTGTTTTTT
TRBJ2-2 TRBV5-6 - - CASSYRGLSNTGELFF TGTGCCAGCAGCTACCGGGGACTGTCGAACACCGGGGAGCTGTTTTTT
TRBJ2-5 TRBV4-1 TRBD2 - CASSQELAGGTQYF TGCGCCAGCAGCCAAGAACTAGCGGGAGGGACCCAGTACTTC
TRBJ1-4 TRBV7-9 - - CASSGRRATNEKLFF TGTGCCAGCAGCGGGAGGAGGGCGACTAATGAAAAACTGTTTTTT
TRBJ2-7 TRBV28 TRBD2 - CASSTSGSYEQYF TGTGCCAGCTCGACTAGCGGCTCCTACGAGCAGTACTTC
TRBJ1-2 TRBV6-4 - - CASSVAGGEFAYGYTF TGTGCCAGCAGTGTAGCGGGGGGCGAGTTTGCCTATGGCTACACCTTC
TRBJ2-7 TRBV5-1 - - CASSVAGTPTYEQYF TGCGCCAGCAGCGTGGCCGGGACTCCTACCTACGAGCAGTACTTC
TRBJ2-3 TRBV28 - - CASSSRFYRGSNYLATDTQYF TGTGCCAGCAGTTCCCGTTTTTATCGCGGGTCTAACTATCTCGCCACAGATACGCAGTATTTT